The 24 T cell receptor beta chains below all came from one sample that was sequenced in a study of blood T cell repertoires in COVID-19. This table comes from immunoSEQ multiplex PCR, and its TCRdb copy is limited to in-frame clones, with some not included. The sample records about 220,000 clones, 86% being singletons. Sequencing was carried out using peripheral blood. All receptors derive from a young man who had recovered from COVID-19.

The chain employs TRBV5-6 and TRBJ2-7; possible D gene TRBD1, 6 bases. This CDR3 is built from 16 residues. The germline gives CDR1 SGHDT, CDR2 YYEEEE. Trimming took 0 bases from V and 2 from J, leaving 15 bases between them. The CDR3, as DNA: TGTGCCAGCAGCTTGGTCGAGACAGGATTACCCTACGAGCAGTACTTC. Translation: CASSLVETGLPYEQYF.

The chain employs TRBV6-5 and TRBJ2-2, with D possibly being TRBD2 (5 bases). This CDR3 is 13 amino acids long. CDR1 MNHEY and CDR2 SVGAGI come from the germline V gene. The V and J ends lost 8 bases and 6 bases respectively, with 13 bases between them. CDR3 DNA sequence: TGTGCCAGCGACCTAGCAAGAGCCGGGGAGCTGTTTTTT. Its protein is CASDLARAGELFF.

Only a few counts were recorded for this clone. The rearrangement links TRBV3-1 (or the pseudogene TRBV3-2) to TRBJ1-5; possibly TRBD1 for D (6 bases). The CDR3 contains 17 residues. V shed 1 base and J shed 4 bases, with 17 bases lying between them. The V gene's germline CDR1 is LGHDT and CDR2 YNNKEL (reference sequence). The CDR3 DNA reads as TGTGCCAGCAGCCAAGGATATAGGACAGATTTAAATCAGCCCCAGCATTTT. The encoded protein is CASSQGYRTDLNQPQHF.

The chain recombines TRBV11-3 with TRBJ1-1; D gene unclear. Germline CDR1 is SGHNT and CDR2 is YENEEA. V was cut by 5 bases and J by 2 bases, with 15 bases left in between. The CDR3 covers 15 residues. CDR3 region: CASSPGRGGNTEAFF. The DNA of the CDR3 is TGTGCCAGCAGCCCGGGCAGAGGAGGAAACACTGAAGCTTTCTTT. Looking up the rest from reference TRBV11-3 and TRBJ1-1 gives the full variable domain: EAGVVQSPRYKIIEKKQPVAFWCNPISGHNTLYWYLQNLGQGPELLIRYENEEAVDDSQLPKDRFSAERLKGVDSTLKIQPAELGDSAVYLCASSPGRGGNTEAFFGQGTRLTVV.

This chain links TRBV5-1 with TRBJ1-3, with TRBD1 matching over 8 bases. V shed 3 bases and J 3 bases; nucleotides not matched to a gene: 5. CDR3 length equals 15 residues. Per germline, CDR1 SGHRS and CDR2 YFSETQ. The CDR3 DNA follows: TGCGCCAGCAGCTGGACAGGGATTATTGGAAACACCATATATTTT. Amino acid sequence: CASSWTGIIGNTIYF.

This rearrangement joins TRBV7-9 to TRBJ2-7; TRBD1 matches at 7 bases. The trim removed 4 bases at V and 0 bases at J, leaving 9 bases unmatched. Germline values: CDR1 SEHNR, CDR2 FQNEAQ (reference sequence). This CDR3 has 16 residues. CDR3 in amino acids: CASSSRDSLFSYEQYF. In nucleotides, the CDR3 is TGTGCCAGCAGCTCCCGGGACAGTCTATTCTCCTACGAGCAGTACTTC.

J is TRBJ1-2 and V is TRBV19; no clear D. Germline CDR1 and CDR2: LNHDA and SQIVND (reference sequence). The CDR3 runs to 15 residues. V was pared by 3 bases and J by 1 base, with 12 bases between. CDR3 nucleotide sequence: TGTGCCAGTAGTATTGGCTCCGGGAGTAACTATGGCTACACCTTC. Protein product: CASSIGSGSNYGYTF.

The CDR3 loop is CASRWQGRTEAFF. The CDR3 DNA reads as TGTGCCAGCAGGTGGCAGGGAAGAACTGAAGCTTTCTTT. The chain uses TRBV6-5 and TRBJ1-1, with D tentatively TRBD1 (5 bases). The CDR3 length is 13 residues. Germline CDR1 is MNHEY and CDR2 is SVGAGI. Between the trimmed V and J ends, which lost 6 bases and 5 bases, there was a span of 13 bases.

V gene TRBV9 combines with J gene TRBJ2-7, with D possibly matching TRBD1 (6 bases). CDR1 and CDR2 from the germline V gene are SGDLS and YYNGEE. The CDR3 consists of 15 residues. Trimming removed 0 bases from V and 2 bases from J, with 12 bases in between. This CDR3 is CASSVGPTGTYEQYF. DNA for the CDR3: TGTGCCAGCAGCGTAGGCCCGACAGGTACCTACGAGCAGTACTTC.

The genes are TRBV5-1 and TRBJ2-1, with 9 bases lining up with TRBD1. Trimming removed 4 bases from V and 4 bases from J; junction bases left unmatched: 6. CDR1 is SGHRS, CDR2 YFSETQ, per germline. The CDR3 is 15 amino acids. The CDR3 sequence: CASSQDRGFYNEQFF. DNA of the CDR3: TGCGCCAGCAGCCAGGACAGGGGTTTTTACAATGAGCAGTTCTTC.

The rearrangement joins TRBV4-3 to TRBJ1-2; the D gene is possibly TRBD1 (6 bases). V dropped 1 base and J dropped 5 bases, with 14 bases sitting between them. The CDR3 is made up of 15 amino acids. CDR1 is LGHNA, CDR2 YSLEER, per germline. The chain's CDR3 is CASSQGTGNQYGYTF. The DNA for the CDR3 is TGCGCCAGCAGCCAAGGCACAGGGAACCAGTATGGCTACACCTTC.

The CDR3 loop is CASSLVPDRVNTEAFF. The CDR3 DNA reads as TGTGCCAGCAGCTTAGTCCCGGACAGGGTAAACACTGAAGCTTTCTTT. The V and J genes are TRBV7-9 and TRBJ1-1; 8 bases fit TRBD1. The CDR3 consists of 16 residues. Per the germline V gene, CDR1 is SEHNR and CDR2 is FQNEAQ (reference sequence). Trimming took 1 base from V and 2 from J; bases not matched to a gene: 6.

The chain has TRBV30 and TRBJ1-3; D gene uncertain. The CDR3 loop spans 17 amino acids. V was clipped by 6 bases and J by 2 bases, with 23 bases between them. Per germline, CDR1 GTSNPN and CDR2 SVGIG (reference sequence). Here the CDR3 reads CACEPLPGWGAGNTIYF. Here the CDR3 DNA reads TGTGCCTGCGAACCATTGCCTGGTTGGGGAGCTGGAAACACCATATATTTT.

The J gene is TRBJ1-5, the V gene TRBV27; TRBD1 matches at 8 bases. CDR1 is MNHEY, CDR2 SMNVEV, per germline (reference sequence). The CDR3 covers 16 residues. Trimming took 2 bases from V and 1 from J; bases not matched to a gene: 4. The CDR3 spells CASSLGTGWSNQPQHF. The CDR3 DNA sequence: TGTGCCAGCAGTTTAGGGACAGGTTGGAGCAATCAGCCCCAGCATTTT.

The chain recombines TRBV12-3 or TRBV12-4 with TRBJ1-2, with TRBD1 matching over 8 bases. The CDR3 runs to 13 residues. With V trimmed by 4 bases and J by 5 bases, 3 bases remained unmatched. The CDR3 DNA sequence: TGTGCCAGCAGTTCGGACAGGGTTTATGGCTACACCTTC. The encoded protein is CASSSDRVYGYTF.

V is TRBV4-1 and J is TRBJ1-1, with 8 bases fitting TRBD1. J was trimmed by 8 bases and V by 1 base; bases with no gene match: 6. The germline CDR1 and CDR2 sequences are MGHRA and YSYEKL. The CDR3 has 14 amino acids. CDR3: CASSQVDRGREAFF. DNA for the CDR3: TGCGCCAGCAGCCAAGTCGACAGGGGACGGGAAGCTTTCTTT.

The DNA of the CDR3 is TGCGCCAGCAGCTTGCCCACCGGAGTAGCCAAAAACATTCAGTACTTC. Residues: CASSLPTGVAKNIQYF. V gene TRBV5-1 combines with J gene TRBJ2-4, with D uncertain. Germline V gives CDR1 SGHRS, CDR2 YFSETQ. The V gene lost 1 base and the J gene lost 0 bases, with 11 bases spanning the gap. The CDR3 has 16 amino acids.

This chain links TRBV3-1 (or the pseudogene TRBV3-2) with TRBJ1-4; D perhaps matches TRBD1 (6 bases). This CDR3 has 16 residues. V lost 5 bases and J 0 bases, leaving 13 bases between the germline ends. From germline, CDR1 is LGHDT and CDR2 YNNKEL (reference sequence). In DNA, the CDR3 is TGTGCCAGCAGCTCCCGGACAGAAACAACTAATGAAAAACTGTTTTTT. Its protein is CASSSRTETTNEKLFF.

The rearrangement uses TRBV5-1 and TRBJ2-3, with D tentatively TRBD2 (5 bases). CDR3 length: 14 amino acids. V was pared by 0 bases and J by 6 bases, with 11 bases between. The V gene's germline CDR1 is SGHRS and CDR2 YFSETQ. The CDR3 protein is CASSLEGSADTQYF. The CDR3 DNA reads TGCGCCAGCAGCTTGGAGGGTAGCGCTGATACGCAGTATTTT.

This chain links TRBV21-1 with TRBJ2-7; the D call of TRBD1 is as the table states it, not checked on the DNA. TRBV21-1 is listed as a pseudogene. The CDR3 is made up of 18 amino acids. CDR3 loop: CASSNVPRDRDISYEQYF. DNA for the CDR3: TGTGCCAGCAGCAATGTACCTAGGGACCGGGACATATCCTACGAGCAGTACTTC.

The chain has TRBV7-9 and TRBJ2-3, with a weak D call TRBD1 (6 bases). The CDR3 spans 15 residues. The germline CDR1 and CDR2 sequences are SEHNR and FQNEAQ (reference sequence). Deletions cut 5 bases from V and 3 bases from J, with 15 bases between. The CDR3 protein is CASSAWTEITDTQYF. The CDR3, as DNA: TGTGCCAGCAGCGCGTGGACAGAGATAACAGATACGCAGTATTTT.

The J gene is TRBJ1-1, the V gene TRBV19; TRBD1 matches 9 bases. The germline V gene encodes CDR1 LNHDA and CDR2 SQIVND (reference sequence). V shed 7 bases and J 1 base; nucleotides not matched to a gene: 13. The CDR3 has 17 amino acids. The CDR3 region is CASNLGDRVGWNTEAFF. The CDR3 nucleotides read TGTGCCAGTAACCTGGGGGACAGGGTGGGTTGGAACACTGAAGCTTTCTTT.

The rearrangement joins TRBV5-5 to TRBJ2-2, with D possibly being TRBD2 (6 bases). V was cut by 4 bases and J by 5 bases, with 9 bases left in between. This CDR3 comprises 13 residues. Germline values: CDR1 SGHKS, CDR2 YYEKEE (reference sequence). The CDR3 coding sequence is TGTGCCAGCAGCCTAAGCGGGACCGGGGAGCTGTTTTTT. This encodes CASSLSGTGELFF. Full variable domain (rest looked up from reference TRBV5-5 and TRBJ2-2): DAGVTQSPTHLIKTRGQQVTLRCSPISGHKSVSWYQQVLGQGPQFIFQYYEKEERGRGNFPDRFSARQFPNYSSELNVNALLLGDSALYLCASSLSGTGELFFGEGSRLTVL.

The chain combines TRBV5-1 with TRBJ2-5; 11 bases match TRBD1. CDR1 is SGHRS, CDR2 YFSETQ, per germline. Trimming took 3 bases from V and 4 from J; bases not matched to a gene: 5. The CDR3 has 15 residues. The CDR3 sequence: CASSSGQGAGETQYF. CDR3 nucleotides: TGCGCCAGCAGCTCTGGACAGGGGGCCGGAGAGACCCAGTACTTC.